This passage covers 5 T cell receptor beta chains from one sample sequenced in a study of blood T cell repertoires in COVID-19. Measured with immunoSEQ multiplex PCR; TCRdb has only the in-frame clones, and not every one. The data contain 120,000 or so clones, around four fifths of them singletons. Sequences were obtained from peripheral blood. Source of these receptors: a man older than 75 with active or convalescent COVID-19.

CDR3 DNA sequence: TGTGCCAGCAGTACACCAGGGGGCTCCTACGAGCAGTACTTC. Translating gives CASSTPGGSYEQYF. The chain links TRBV6-5 to TRBJ2-7; 7 bases map to TRBD1. The junction had 4 bases not matched to a gene; V was cut back by 5 bases and J by 0 bases. Germline-derived CDR1 and CDR2 are MNHEY and SVGAGI. CDR3 size: 14 residues.

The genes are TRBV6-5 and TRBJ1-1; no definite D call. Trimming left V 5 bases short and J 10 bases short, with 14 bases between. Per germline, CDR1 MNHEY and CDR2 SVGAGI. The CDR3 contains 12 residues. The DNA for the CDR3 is TGTGCCAGCAGTCTTCGGGAGTTGCGAGCTTTCTTT. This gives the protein CASSLRELRAFF.

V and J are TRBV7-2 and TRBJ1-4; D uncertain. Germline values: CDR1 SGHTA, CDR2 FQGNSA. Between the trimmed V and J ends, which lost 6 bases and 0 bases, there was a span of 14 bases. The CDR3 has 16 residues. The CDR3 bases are TGTGCCAGCAGTTCCCCCCCCGGGGCAACTAATGAAAAACTGTTTTTT. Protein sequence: CASSSPPGATNEKLFF.

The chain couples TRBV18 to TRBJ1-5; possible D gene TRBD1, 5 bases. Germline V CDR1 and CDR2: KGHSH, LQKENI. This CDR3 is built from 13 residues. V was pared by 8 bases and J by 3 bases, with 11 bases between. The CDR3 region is CASTLGANQPQHF. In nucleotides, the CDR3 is TGTGCCAGCACCCTTGGGGCCAATCAGCCCCAGCATTTT.

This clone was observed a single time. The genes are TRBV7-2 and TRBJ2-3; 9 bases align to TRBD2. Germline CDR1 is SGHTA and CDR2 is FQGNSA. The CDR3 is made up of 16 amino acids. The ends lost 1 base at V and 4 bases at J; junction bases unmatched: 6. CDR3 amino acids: CASSLVGGGAPDTQYF. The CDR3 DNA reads TGTGCCAGCAGCTTAGTTGGCGGGGGGGCCCCAGATACGCAGTATTTT.